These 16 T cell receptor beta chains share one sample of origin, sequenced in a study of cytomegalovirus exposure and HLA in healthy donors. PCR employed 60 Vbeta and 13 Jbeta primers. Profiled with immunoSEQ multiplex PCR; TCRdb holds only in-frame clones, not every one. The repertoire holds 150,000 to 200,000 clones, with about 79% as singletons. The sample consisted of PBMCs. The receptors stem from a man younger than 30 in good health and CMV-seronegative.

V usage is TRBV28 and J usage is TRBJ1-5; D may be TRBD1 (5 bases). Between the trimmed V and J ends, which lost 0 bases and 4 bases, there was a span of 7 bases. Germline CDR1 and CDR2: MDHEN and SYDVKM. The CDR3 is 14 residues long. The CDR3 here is CASSLWTENQPQHF. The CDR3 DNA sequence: TGTGCCAGCAGTTTATGGACAGAGAATCAGCCCCAGCATTTT.

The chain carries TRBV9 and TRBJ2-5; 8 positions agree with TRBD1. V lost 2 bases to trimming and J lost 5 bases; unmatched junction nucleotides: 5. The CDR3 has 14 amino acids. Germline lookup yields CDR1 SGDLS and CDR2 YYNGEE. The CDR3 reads CASSVTGDWETQYF. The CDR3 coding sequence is TGTGCCAGCAGCGTGACAGGGGACTGGGAGACCCAGTACTTC.

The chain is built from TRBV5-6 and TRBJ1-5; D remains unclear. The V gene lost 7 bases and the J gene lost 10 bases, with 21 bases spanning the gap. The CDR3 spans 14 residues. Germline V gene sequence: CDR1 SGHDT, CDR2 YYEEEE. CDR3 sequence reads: CASLRGGEGKPQHF. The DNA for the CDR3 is TGTGCCAGCCTCCGCGGAGGTGAAGGGAAACCCCAGCATTTT.

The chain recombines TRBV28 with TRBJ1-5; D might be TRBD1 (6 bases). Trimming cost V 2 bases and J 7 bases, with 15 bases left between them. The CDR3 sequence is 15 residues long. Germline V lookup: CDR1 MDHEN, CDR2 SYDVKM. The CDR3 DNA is TGTGCCAGCAGTTTAACAGGGACAATGCAGCAGCCCCAGCATTTT. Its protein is CASSLTGTMQQPQHF.

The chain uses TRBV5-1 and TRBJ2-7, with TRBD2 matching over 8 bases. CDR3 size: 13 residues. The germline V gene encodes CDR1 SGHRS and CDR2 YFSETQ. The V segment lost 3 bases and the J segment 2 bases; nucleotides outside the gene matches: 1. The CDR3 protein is CASSYSGTYEQYF. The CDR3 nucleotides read TGCGCCAGCAGCTATAGCGGGACCTACGAGCAGTACTTC.

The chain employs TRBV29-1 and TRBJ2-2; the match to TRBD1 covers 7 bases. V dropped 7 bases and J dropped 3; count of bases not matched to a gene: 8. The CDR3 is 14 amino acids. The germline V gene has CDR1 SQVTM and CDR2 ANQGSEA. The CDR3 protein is CSAAGDRYTGELFF. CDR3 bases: TGCAGCGCCGCAGGGGACAGATACACCGGGGAGCTGTTTTTT.

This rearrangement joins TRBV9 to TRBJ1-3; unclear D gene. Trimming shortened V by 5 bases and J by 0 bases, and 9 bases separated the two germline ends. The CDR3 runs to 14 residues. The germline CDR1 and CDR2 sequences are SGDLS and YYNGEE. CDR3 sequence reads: CASSITSSGNTIYF. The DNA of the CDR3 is TGTGCCAGCAGTATCACAAGCTCTGGAAACACCATATATTTT.

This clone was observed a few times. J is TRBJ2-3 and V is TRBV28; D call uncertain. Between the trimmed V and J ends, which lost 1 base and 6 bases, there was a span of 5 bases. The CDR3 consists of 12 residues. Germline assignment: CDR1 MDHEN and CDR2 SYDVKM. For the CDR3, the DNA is TGTGCCAGCAGTTTATATCGGGATACGCAGTATTTT. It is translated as CASSLYRDTQYF.

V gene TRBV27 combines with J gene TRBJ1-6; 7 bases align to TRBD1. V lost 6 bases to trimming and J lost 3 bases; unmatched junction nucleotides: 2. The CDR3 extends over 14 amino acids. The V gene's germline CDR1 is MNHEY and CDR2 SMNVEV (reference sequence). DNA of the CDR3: TGTGCCAGCAGGCGGGACAGCTATAATTCACCCCTCCACTTT. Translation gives CASRRDSYNSPLHF.

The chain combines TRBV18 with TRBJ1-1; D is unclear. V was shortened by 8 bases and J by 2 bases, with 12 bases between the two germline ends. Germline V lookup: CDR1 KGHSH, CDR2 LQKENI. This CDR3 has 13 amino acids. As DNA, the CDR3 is TGTGCCAGCCAAGACAACATCAACACTGAAGCTTTCTTT. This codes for CASQDNINTEAFF.

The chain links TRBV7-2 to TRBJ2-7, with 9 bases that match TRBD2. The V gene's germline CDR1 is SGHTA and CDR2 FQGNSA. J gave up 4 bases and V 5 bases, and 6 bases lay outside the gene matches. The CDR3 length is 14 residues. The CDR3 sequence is CASSPRLAVYEQYF. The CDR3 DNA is TGTGCCAGCAGCCCCCGACTAGCGGTGTACGAGCAGTACTTC.

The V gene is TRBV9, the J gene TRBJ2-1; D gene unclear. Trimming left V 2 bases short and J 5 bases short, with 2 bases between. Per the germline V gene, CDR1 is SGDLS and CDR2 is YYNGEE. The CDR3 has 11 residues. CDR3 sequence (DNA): TGTGCCAGCAGCGTCAACAATGAGCAGTTCTTC. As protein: CASSVNNEQFF.

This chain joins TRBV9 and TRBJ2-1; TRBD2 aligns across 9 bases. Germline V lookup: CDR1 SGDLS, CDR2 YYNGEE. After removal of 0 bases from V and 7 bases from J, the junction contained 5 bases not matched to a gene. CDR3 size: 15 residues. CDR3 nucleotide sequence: TGTGCCAGCAGCGTAGGCGGGAGGGCTGGGAATGAGCAGTTCTTC. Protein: CASSVGGRAGNEQFF. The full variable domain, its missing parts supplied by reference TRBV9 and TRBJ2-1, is DSGVTQTPKHLITATGQRVTLRCSPRSGDLSVYWYQQSLDQGLQFLIQYYNGEERAKGNILERFSAQQFPDLHSELNLSSLELGDSALYFCASSVGGRAGNEQFFGPGTRLTVL.

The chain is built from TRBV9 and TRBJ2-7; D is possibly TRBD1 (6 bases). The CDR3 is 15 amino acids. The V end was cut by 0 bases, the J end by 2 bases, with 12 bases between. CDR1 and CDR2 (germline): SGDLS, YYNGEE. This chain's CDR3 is CASSVGGDNAYEQYF. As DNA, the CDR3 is TGTGCCAGCAGCGTAGGAGGGGACAATGCCTACGAGCAGTACTTC.

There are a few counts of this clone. CDR3 protein: CASTGTGAREAFF. The CDR3 DNA reads TGTGCCAGCACCGGGACAGGGGCACGGGAAGCTTTCTTT. The chain joins TRBV2 to TRBJ1-1; 10 positions agree with TRBD1. With 7 bases clipped from V and 8 bases from J, the junction kept 7 bases outside the gene matches. The CDR3 contains 13 residues. The germline V gene has CDR1 SNHLY and CDR2 FYNNEI.

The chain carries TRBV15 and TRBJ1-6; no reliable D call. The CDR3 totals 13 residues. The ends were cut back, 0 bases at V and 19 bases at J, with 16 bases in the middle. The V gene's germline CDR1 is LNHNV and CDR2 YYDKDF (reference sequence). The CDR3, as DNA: TGTGCCACCAGCAGAGATAGTGGGCAAACCCCGCACTTT. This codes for CATSRDSGQTPHF.